The rows below give T cell receptor beta chains drawn from one sample of a study of blood T cell repertoires in COVID-19. Profiled with immunoSEQ multiplex PCR; TCRdb holds only in-frame clones, not every one. The table has about 200,000 clones, 70% to 90% seen once; the top ten hold roughly 0.7%. The sample taken for sequencing was peripheral blood. Receptor source: a man aged 35-49 years with acute or convalescent COVID-19. CDR3s include the opening cysteine and the closing phenylalanine or tryptophan. The D gene is left open where the match is weak. Size values are once, few and many counts, or a class for expanded clones, and some rows have none.

clone_size: few; j_call: TRBJ1-1; d_call: NA; v_call: TRBV5-4; cdr3_aa: CASSLGGAVRAFF
clone_size: NA; j_call: TRBJ2-7; d_call: NA; v_call: TRBV18; cdr3_aa: CASSPFGGLGLFYEQYF
clone_size: NA; j_call: TRBJ1-6; d_call: TRBD1; v_call: TRBV5-1; cdr3_aa: CASSSLPRGQGFLHF
clone_size: NA; j_call: TRBJ2-5; d_call: NA; v_call: TRBV5-1; cdr3_aa: CASSKGGGETQYF
clone_size: NA; j_call: TRBJ2-3; d_call: TRBD1; v_call: TRBV7-3; cdr3_aa: CASSGRDRGGSTDTQYF
clone_size: NA; j_call: TRBJ1-3; d_call: TRBD1; v_call: TRBV19; cdr3_aa: CASSSRDRGQTGNTIYF
clone_size: few; j_call: TRBJ2-1; d_call: TRBD2; v_call: TRBV6-5; cdr3_aa: CASSYSWTSGYNEQFF
clone_size: NA; j_call: TRBJ1-4; d_call: NA; v_call: TRBV5-1; cdr3_aa: CASRAVNEKLFF
clone_size: NA; j_call: TRBJ2-7; d_call: NA; v_call: TRBV5-6; cdr3_aa: CASSLQAGTGQYF
clone_size: NA; j_call: TRBJ2-1; d_call: NA; v_call: TRBV18; cdr3_aa: CASSLTGTGGSYNEQFF
clone_size: NA; j_call: TRBJ1-2; d_call: NA; v_call: TRBV28; cdr3_aa: CASSLRSYGYTF
clone_size: NA; j_call: TRBJ2-5; d_call: NA; v_call: TRBV5-1; cdr3_aa: CASSPLAGRSETQYF
clone_size: NA; j_call: TRBJ2-1; d_call: NA; v_call: TRBV27; cdr3_aa: CASSPRRDSLRYNEQFF
clone_size: NA; j_call: TRBJ2-3; d_call: TRBD1; v_call: TRBV4-1; cdr3_aa: CASSQEFWDRGPDTQYF
clone_size: NA; j_call: TRBJ1-1; d_call: NA; v_call: TRBV3-1/TRBV3-2; cdr3_aa: CASSQLHSEAFF